This T cell receptor beta chain appears in the sequencing data of a study of shared clonotypes between healthy human individuals. General study results and limits: Between a few donors, naive CD4 clonotypes were shared at a level of about 5%.

Details on this clone: Its antigen is as yet unknown.

TCRdb's table, derived via immunoSEQ multiplex PCR, lists solely in-frame clones and lacks some. The sample shows about a million clones, 70% to 85% of them seen only once. Germline V gene data show CDR1 as SGHRS and CDR2 as YFSETQ. The germline V and J ends were trimmed by 2 bases and 1 base, with 8 bases remaining between them. This CDR3 comprises 14 residues. This TCR derives from a man aged 18-30 years in good health. The V and J genes are TRBV5-1 and TRBJ2-3; no clear D. Material for sequencing was memory CD4+ T cells sorted from blood. Subset reported: CD45RA-negative fraction. This CDR3 reads CASSFRQGTDTQYF. DNA for the CDR3: TGCGCCAGCAGCTTTAGGCAGGGCACAGATACGCAGTATTTT.